These T cell receptor beta chains were read from a single sample in a study of T cell responses to AZD1222 COVID-19 vaccine. Assay used: immunoSEQ multiplex PCR; TCRdb lists only in-frame clones, some missing. The sample carries roughly 190,000 clones, 85% to 95% recorded once. Sequenced material: peripheral blood, taken on day 0 of AZD1222 vaccination. These receptors originate from an adult in good health. Each CDR3 is given with its conserved first and last residue. A D gene is named only where the DNA matches it firmly. For some rows the clone size is stated as once, few or many, or as a class when expanded; others skip it.

TRBV29-1	TRBJ1-4	.	once	TGCAGCGTTGAAGATCTAGGAGGGGATGGTAATGAAAAACTGTTTTTT	CSVEDLGGDGNEKLFF
TRBV2	TRBJ1-2	TRBD1	.	TGTGCCAGCAGCGGTCAGGGGGTATGGTATGGCTACACCTTC	CASSGQGVWYGYTF
TRBV3-1/TRBV3-2	TRBJ2-5	TRBD1	.	TGTGCCAGCAGCCCGAAAGACAGGGCACAAGAGACCCAGTACTTC	CASSPKDRAQETQYF
TRBV4-2	TRBJ1-2	TRBD1	.	TGTGCCAGCAGACCCCGGGACAGGGAGAGCGGATACACCTTC	CASRPRDRESGYTF
TRBV7-2	TRBJ2-5	.	.	TGTGCCAGCAGCTTTGGGGGGCCCCGGGAGACCCAGTACTTC	CASSFGGPRETQYF
TRBV5-6	TRBJ2-1	TRBD1	once	TGTGCCAGCAGCTCTGGGACAGGGGGGGGTAATGAGCAGTTCTTC	CASSSGTGGGNEQFF
TRBV11-2	TRBJ2-5	.	.	TGTGCCAGCAGCTTTGGTGGTAGGGTGGGCCAAGAGACCCAGTACTTC	CASSFGGRVGQETQYF
TRBV6-2/TRBV6-3	TRBJ2-3	TRBD1	.	TGTGCCAGCAGCCCATGGGGACAGCCTAGCACAGATACGCAGTATTTT	CASSPWGQPSTDTQYF
TRBV5-5	TRBJ1-5	.	few	TGTGCCAGCAGCTTAGATGGGACTGTGAGCAATCAGCCCCAGCATTTT	CASSLDGTVSNQPQHF
TRBV5-4	TRBJ1-1	.	.	TGTGCCAGCAGCTATGAAGGAGCCATGAACACTGAAGCTTTCTTT	CASSYEGAMNTEAFF
TRBV4-1	TRBJ2-7	.	.	TGCGCCAGCAGCCAAGCCGCGACCCACGGGTACGAGCAGTACTTC	CASSQAATHGYEQYF
TRBV5-1	TRBJ2-2	.	.	TGCGCCAGCTCCTCGCGGTCGCAGGGTGGCACCGGGGAGCTGTTTTTT	CASSSRSQGGTGELFF
TRBV27	TRBJ2-7	TRBD1	.	TGTGCCAGCAGTTTATTGGGACAGCTATACTACGAGCAGTACTTC	CASSLLGQLYYEQYF
TRBV5-5	TRBJ1-1	.	.	TGTGCCAGCAGCTTGGTTCGCACTGAAGCTTTCTTT	CASSLVRTEAFF
TRBV24-1	TRBJ1-5	.	.	TGTGCCACCAGATTCAATCAGCCCCAGCATTTT	CATRFNQPQHF
TRBV6-1	TRBJ2-7	.	.	TGTGCCAGCAGTGAAGCACAGCTCTCCTACGAGCAGTACTTC	CASSEAQLSYEQYF
TRBV28	TRBJ1-1	TRBD1	.	TGTGCCAGCAGGCACAGGGGGCTTTTCCTGAACACTGAAGCTTTCTTT	CASRHRGLFLNTEAFF
TRBV5-1	TRBJ2-5	.	.	TGCGCCAGCAGCTTGGGGACCGACACAGCTCAATGGACCCAGTACTTC	CASSLGTDTAQWTQYF
TRBV24-1	TRBJ2-2	.	.	TGTGCCACCAGTGACCCGGGGACGAACACCGGGGAGCTGTTTTTT	CATSDPGTNTGELFF
TRBV7-9	TRBJ2-3	.	.	TGTGCCAGCAGCTTAGGACAGACCACAGATACGCAGTATTTT	CASSLGQTTDTQYF
TRBV27	TRBJ2-7	TRBD2	.	TGTGCCAGCAGTTTATTTGCGGGAGTAGACGGCTACGAGCAGTACTTC	CASSLFAGVDGYEQYF
TRBV18	TRBJ1-5	.	.	TGTGCCAGCTCACCGGTAGGGGAACAGCCCCAGCATTTT	CASSPVGEQPQHF
TRBV28	TRBJ2-7	.	once	TGTGCCAGCAGTCTCCCGGGACAAGGGTACCCCGAGCAGTACTTC	CASSLPGQGYPEQYF
TRBV10-3	TRBJ1-6	TRBD1	.	TGTGCCATCACCGGTACGACAGGGGTAGATTCACCCCTCCACTTT	CAITGTTGVDSPLHF
TRBV2	TRBJ2-7	TRBD2	once	TGTGCCACCCAAGGGACTAGCGGATCCAAAAGCTCCTACGAGCAGTACTTC	CATQGTSGSKSSYEQYF
TRBV5-6	TRBJ1-1	TRBD1	once	TGTGCCAGCAGCTTAGGACAGGGTGTGGCTTTCTTT	CASSLGQGVAFF
TRBV7-9	TRBJ1-1	.	once	TGTGCCAGCTTCAGGGCGAACACTGAAGCTTTCTTT	CASFRANTEAFF
TRBV5-1	TRBJ1-2	.	.	TGCGCCAGCAGCTTGTCGGGCAGGCAGCGAGACTATGGCTACACCTTC	CASSLSGRQRDYGYTF
TRBV4-1	TRBJ1-6	TRBD1	.	TGCGCCAGCAGCCACGGGGCAGGGGGCAAGTGGTCCTATAATTCACCCCTCCACTTT	CASSHGAGGKWSYNSPLHF
TRBV24-1	TRBJ2-1	.	.	TGTGCCACCAGTTCACGGGAAAAGCAGTTCTTC	CATSSREKQFF
TRBV18	TRBJ1-3	.	.	TGTGCCAGCTCACCTATTAGGGACGGATCCTCGGAAGGAAACACCATATATTTT	CASSPIRDGSSEGNTIYF
TRBV14	TRBJ1-2	.	.	TGTGCCAGCAGCCAAGATCTGAGGGTTGGCTACACCTTC	CASSQDLRVGYTF
TRBV5-6	TRBJ1-1	.	.	TGTGCCAGCAGCTTTTCTCACACTGAAGCTTTCTTT	CASSFSHTEAFF
TRBV5-8	TRBJ1-2	TRBD1	.	TGTGCCAGCGCCAACCGGGACAGTTATGGGGATGGCTACACCTTC	CASANRDSYGDGYTF
TRBV19	TRBJ1-2	.	.	TGTGCCAGTGGACAGTCGGTTTCCTATGGCTACACCTTC	CASGQSVSYGYTF
TRBV4-1	TRBJ2-7	TRBD1	.	TGCGCCAGCAGCCAAGTATCCCAGACAGGGAAATCCTACGAGCAGTACTTC	CASSQVSQTGKSYEQYF
TRBV4-1	TRBJ2-7	TRBD1	.	TGCGCCAGCAGCCCCCTTTATTTGAAGGGACAGGGGGCAGAAGAGCAGTACTTC	CASSPLYLKGQGAEEQYF
TRBV18	TRBJ1-5	.	once	TGTGCCAGCTCAACGACAGATAGCAATCAGCCCCAGCATTTT	CASSTTDSNQPQHF
TRBV4-1	TRBJ1-1	.	.	TGCGCCAGCAGCCCTACTAGAGGTGAAGCTTTCTTT	CASSPTRGEAFF
TRBV5-4	TRBJ2-7	.	.	TGTGCCAGCAGCTCCGGGGATCCCTACGAGCAGTACTTC	CASSSGDPYEQYF
TRBV5-4	TRBJ2-5	TRBD1	.	TGTGCCAGCAGCGCAGGGGGTCCTAGAGAGACCCAGTACTTC	CASSAGGPRETQYF
TRBV7-6	TRBJ2-1	.	.	TGTGCCAGCAGCCCGGGGGGCCGCTCCTACAATGAGCAGTTCTTC	CASSPGGRSYNEQFF